The 9 T cell receptor beta chains listed next were all sequenced from one sample in a study of CD8 T cells in Susac syndrome. Reverse transcription of about 0.5 to 1 ug RNA used random hexamers. MiXCR, run by TCRdb on the immunoSEQ multiplex PCR reads, gives a single entry per CDR3 protein. This table holds approximately 150,000 distinct CDR3 sequences, 75% to 90% found once. The sample comprised CD8+ T cells from PBMCs. The receptors here all came from a human donor with multiple sclerosis.

The DNA for the CDR3 is TGTGCCAGCAGCCCGGGCTCGGGGGAAGAGCAGTACTTC. Translation gives CASSPGSGEEQYF. The chain recombines TRBV5-6 with TRBJ2-7; possibly TRBD2 for D (6 bases). This CDR3 contains 13 residues. Germline V gene data show CDR1 as SGHDT and CDR2 as YYEEEE. Between the trimmed V and J ends, which lost 4 bases and 7 bases, there was a span of 15 bases.

This clonotype was seen more than once but under ten times. V and J are TRBV4-1 and TRBJ2-1; TRBD2 matches 10 bases. V was pared by 5 bases and J by 4 bases, with 8 bases of the junction left unmatched. Germline V gene lookup returns CDR1 MGHRA and CDR2 YSYEKL. The CDR3 is 16 amino acids. In DNA form, the CDR3 reads TGCGCCAGCAGCTATAGCGGGGGGACCTTATACAATGAGCAGTTCTTC. It translates to CASSYSGGTLYNEQFF.

This clonotype was detected a few times. The chain recombines TRBV11-1 with TRBJ2-7, with D perhaps matching TRBD1 (5 bases). V lost 2 bases to trimming and J lost 2 bases, with 16 bases between them. CDR3 size: 16 residues. Germline lookup yields CDR1 SGHAT and CDR2 FQDESV (reference sequence). The CDR3, as DNA: TGTGCCAGCAGCTTATCAGGGTCGCCCGCCACCTACGAGCAGTACTTC. It yields the protein CASSLSGSPATYEQYF.

V usage is TRBV13 and J usage is TRBJ1-1, with D tentatively TRBD1 (6 bases). Germline CDR1 is PRHDT and CDR2 is FYEKMQ (reference sequence). Trimming removed 5 bases from V and 6 bases from J, with 16 bases in between. The CDR3 is 14 amino acids. The CDR3 spells CASSPPQGWAEAFF. CDR3 in DNA: TGTGCCAGCAGCCCCCCACAGGGCTGGGCTGAAGCTTTCTTT.

The chain links TRBV9 to TRBJ2-1; TRBD2 matches 7 bases. The trim removed 0 bases at V and 2 bases at J, leaving 8 bases unmatched. The length of the CDR3 is 17 residues. Germline V gives CDR1 SGDLS, CDR2 YYNGEE. DNA of the CDR3: TGTGCCAGCAGCGTAGATGCCAGCGGGACGGCCTACAATGAGCAGTTCTTC. As protein: CASSVDASGTAYNEQFF.

The gene calls are TRBV7-3 and TRBJ2-3; 7 nucleotides align to TRBD2. CDR1 is SGHTA and CDR2 is FQGTGA in the germline V gene. V trimming: 6 bases; J trimming: 4 bases; junction bases outside the gene matches: 10. This CDR3 contains 15 residues. CDR3 sequence (DNA): TGTGCCAGCAGTCCCGCGGGAGCCTCGGCAGATACGCAGTATTTT. Protein sequence: CASSPAGASADTQYF.

The rearrangement links TRBV6-2 or TRBV6-3 to TRBJ2-1; 7 bases agree with TRBD1. The J segment lost 6 bases and the V segment lost 2 bases, leaving 1 base of the junction unmatched. Germline CDR1 and CDR2: MNHEY and SVGEGT. There are 13 residues in the CDR3. The CDR3 protein is CASSYTGANEQFF. The CDR3 bases are TGTGCCAGCAGTTACACAGGGGCCAATGAGCAGTTCTTC.

V gene TRBV19 combines with J gene TRBJ1-2, with 7 bases matching TRBD1. The junction had 13 bases not matched to a gene; V was cut back by 3 bases and J by 6 bases. Germline V gene data show CDR1 as LNHDA and CDR2 as SQIVND (reference sequence). The CDR3 sequence is 16 residues long. The CDR3 here is CASSILDRDLFDGYTF. CDR3 nucleotide sequence: TGTGCCAGTAGTATCCTTGACAGGGATTTGTTCGATGGCTACACCTTC.

This clonotype appeared a few times. This chain links TRBV7-9 with TRBJ1-3, with D tentatively TRBD1 (6 bases). Trimming shortened V by 5 bases and J by 0 bases, and 11 bases separated the two germline ends. The CDR3 loop spans 15 amino acids. The germline CDR1 and CDR2 sequences are SEHNR and FQNEAQ (reference sequence). CDR3 bases: TGTGCCAGCAGCCAAGGGACAAGCTCTGGAAACACCATATATTTT. It is translated as CASSQGTSSGNTIYF.